This TCR beta chain came from a study of control samples from healthy donors and cancer patients. V was trimmed by 7 bases and J by 1 base, leaving 8 bases between them. The CDR3 sequence is 13 residues long. From germline, CDR1 is MNHEY and CDR2 SVGAGI. Assay: immunoSEQ multiplex PCR; the TCRdb copy retains only in-frame clones and omits some. The top ten clones hold about 14% of a sample with around 250,000 clones, over 75% of them seen once. This TCR was sampled from a woman aged 60-75 years with lung cancer. V is TRBV6-5 and J is TRBJ2-1, with D unclear. Sequences were obtained from PBMCs. As DNA, the CDR3 is TGTGCCAGCAAGCAAGATTCCTACAATGAGCAGTTCTTC. Translation gives CASKQDSYNEQFF.